Below are 26 T cell receptor beta chains sequenced from a single sample in a study of blood T cell repertoires in COVID-19. Clones were sequenced by immunoSEQ multiplex PCR, and TCRdb holds only the in-frame ones, with some missing. The sample records around 130,000 clones, about 77% being singletons. Sequencing used peripheral blood. These receptors originate from a man aged 80 or over with acute or convalescent COVID-19.

This sequence joins TRBV5-5 and TRBJ2-3, with 7 nucleotides matching TRBD1. CDR3 length equals 17 residues. V lost 4 bases and J lost 6; bases outside the gene matches: 17. CDR1 SGHKS and CDR2 YYEKEE come from the germline V gene (reference sequence). CDR3 in amino acids: CASSLYYTGQPSDTQYF. The CDR3 DNA sequence: TGTGCCAGCAGCCTATACTATACGGGACAGCCATCGGATACGCAGTATTTT.

The chain couples TRBV7-9 to TRBJ1-2, with 10 nucleotides matching TRBD1. CDR1 is SEHNR and CDR2 is FQNEAQ in the germline V gene (reference sequence). The CDR3 spans 14 residues. The V segment lost 7 bases and the J segment 3 bases; nucleotides outside the gene matches: 5. The CDR3 nucleotides read TGTGCCAGCAATCGACAGGGGGCTTACTATGGCTACACCTTC. Its protein product is CASNRQGAYYGYTF.

The chain links TRBV12-5 to TRBJ2-1, with TRBD2 as a possible D gene (6 bases). CDR1 LGHNT and CDR2 FRNRAP come from the germline V gene. V lost 0 bases to trimming and J lost 0 bases, with 15 bases between them. The CDR3 contains 18 residues. In DNA form, the CDR3 reads TGTGCTAGTGGTTTGGTGTTGGGGGGAGGTAGCTCCTACAATGAGCAGTTCTTC. Protein product: CASGLVLGGGSSYNEQFF.

The chain has TRBV30 and TRBJ2-1; possible D gene TRBD2, 6 bases. V was pared by 2 bases and J by 1 base, with 9 bases between. This CDR3 has 14 amino acids. Germline CDR1 reads GTSNPN; CDR2 reads SVGIG (reference sequence). In DNA form, the CDR3 reads TGTGCCTGGAGTCCGGGGGAATCCTACAATGAGCAGTTCTTC. This translates into CAWSPGESYNEQFF. The complete variable domain, with remaining parts taken from reference TRBV30 and TRBJ2-1, reads SQTIHQWPATLVQPVGSPLSLECTVEGTSNPNLYWYRQAAGRGLQLLFYSVGIGQISSEVPQNLSASRPQDRQFILSSKKLLLSDSGFYLCAWSPGESYNEQFFGPGTRLTVL.

The chain recombines TRBV10-3 with TRBJ2-5; TRBD2 aligns across 12 bases. Germline values: CDR1 ENHRY, CDR2 SYGVKD. The CDR3 loop spans 15 amino acids. V shed 6 bases, J shed 0 bases, and the junction held 2 bases outside the gene matches. The CDR3 DNA reads TGTGCCATCAGCCGGACTAGCGGGGACCAAGAGACCCAGTACTTC. Translating gives CAISRTSGDQETQYF.

The chain combines TRBV11-2 with TRBJ2-5; D is possibly TRBD1 (6 bases). The CDR3 is 13 amino acids. V lost 3 bases to trimming and J lost 2 bases, with 7 bases between them. Germline V CDR1 and CDR2: SGHAT, FQNNGV. The CDR3: CASSFTGQETQYF. In DNA form, the CDR3 reads TGTGCCAGCAGCTTTACAGGGCAAGAGACCCAGTACTTC.

The gene calls are TRBV9 and TRBJ2-3; no firm D call. V was shortened by 4 bases and J by 6 bases, with 15 bases between the two germline ends. Germline CDR1 SGDLS, CDR2 YYNGEE. CDR3 length: 14 residues. CDR3 residues: CASSPHQSTDTQYF. As DNA, the CDR3 is TGTGCCAGCAGCCCGCACCAATCTACGGATACGCAGTATTTT.

The chain links TRBV10-3 to TRBJ2-5, with no clear D. The V gene lost 2 bases and the J gene lost 5 bases, with 6 bases spanning the gap. The CDR3 sequence is 12 residues long. Per the germline V gene, CDR1 is ENHRY and CDR2 is SYGVKD. The CDR3 bases are TGTGCCATCAGTGAGGCGCGGGAGACCCAGTACTTC. Its translation: CAISEARETQYF.

This clone was counted only a few times. This chain joins TRBV5-4 and TRBJ2-3; TRBD2 aligns across 7 bases. After removal of 4 bases from V and 0 bases from J, the junction contained 8 bases not matched to a gene. Germline CDR1 SGHNT, CDR2 YYREEE (reference sequence). This CDR3 has 16 residues. This CDR3 reads CASSDWGLSSTDTQYF. CDR3 DNA sequence: TGTGCCAGCAGCGACTGGGGACTATCTAGCACAGATACGCAGTATTTT.

In DNA form, the CDR3 reads TGTGCCAGCAGCTCCGCTGCGCGTACAGGGTACAATGAGCAGTTCTTC. Its translation is CASSSAARTGYNEQFF. The J gene is TRBJ2-1, the V gene TRBV11-1; maybe TRBD1 (6 bases). The CDR3 runs to 16 residues. The V end lost 4 bases, the J end lost 4 bases, and 17 bases lay between the germline ends. CDR1 is SGHAT, CDR2 FQDESV, per germline (reference sequence).

The rearrangement joins TRBV7-9 to TRBJ2-5, with 10 bases matching TRBD1. V shed 5 bases and J 3 bases; nucleotides not matched to a gene: 3. In germline, CDR1 is SEHNR, CDR2 FQNEAQ (reference sequence). This CDR3 contains 14 residues. This CDR3 reads CASSEGQGEETQYF. The CDR3 DNA follows: TGTGCCAGCAGCGAAGGACAGGGGGAAGAGACCCAGTACTTC.

The chain employs TRBV3-1 (or the pseudogene TRBV3-2) and TRBJ2-3; the match to TRBD1 covers 8 bases. The CDR3 totals 15 residues. Losses at the gene ends were 4 bases for V and 0 bases for J; bases not matched to a gene: 3. Germline V lookup: CDR1 LGHDT, CDR2 YNNKEL (reference sequence). CDR3 in amino acids: CASSLGQASTDTQYF. CDR3 in DNA: TGTGCCAGCAGCCTGGGACAGGCGAGCACAGATACGCAGTATTTT.

V usage is TRBV27 and J usage is TRBJ1-5; 10 bases fit TRBD1. J gave up 4 bases and V 5 bases, and 5 bases lay outside the gene matches. Germline V CDR1 and CDR2: MNHEY, SMNVEV (reference sequence). CDR3 size: 15 residues. CDR3 bases: TGTGCCAGCAGTCTGGGACAGGGGAGGAATCAGCCCCAGCATTTT. It specifies CASSLGQGRNQPQHF.

The chain uses TRBV11-2 and TRBJ2-5, with 8 bases matching TRBD2. Germline loops: CDR1 SGHAT, CDR2 FQNNGV. The V gene end was trimmed by 5 bases and the J gene end by 14 bases; junction bases not matched to a gene: 7. The CDR3 is made up of 11 amino acids. CDR3 amino acids: CASSQMRGAYF. DNA for the CDR3: TGTGCCAGCAGCCAGATGCGGGGGGCCTACTTC.

This rearrangement joins TRBV2 to TRBJ2-1; 10 bases are shared with TRBD1. The CDR3 sequence is 17 residues long. Germline-derived CDR1 and CDR2 are SNHLY and FYNNEI. The V segment lost 2 bases and the J segment 1 base; nucleotides outside the gene matches: 5. The CDR3: CASSEHRDRGSYNEQFF. The DNA of the CDR3 is TGTGCCAGCAGTGAACATCGGGACAGGGGATCCTACAATGAGCAGTTCTTC.

This chain connects TRBV5-8 to TRBJ2-1; 7 bases agree with TRBD1. CDR1 and CDR2 from the germline V gene are SGHTS and YDEGEE. The CDR3 sequence is 15 residues long. V was clipped by 0 bases and J by 9 bases; unmatched bases: 9. The CDR3 reads CASSLDLRQGGEQFF. For the CDR3, the DNA is TGTGCCAGCAGCTTGGATCTTCGACAGGGTGGTGAGCAGTTCTTC.

The chain has TRBV6-4 and TRBJ1-5; D not certain. The V gene's germline CDR1 is MRHNA and CDR2 SNTAGT. V dropped 9 bases and J dropped 9 bases, with 15 bases sitting between them. The CDR3 length is 12 residues. The CDR3 DNA reads as TGTGCCAGTCTGACAAGCTTTCGGCCCCAGCATTTT. Protein product: CASLTSFRPQHF.

The J gene is TRBJ2-1, the V gene TRBV2; D is possibly TRBD1 (6 bases). The V end was cut by 5 bases, the J end by 0 bases, with 20 bases between. Germline values: CDR1 SNHLY, CDR2 FYNNEI. The CDR3 runs to 18 residues. CDR3 sequence reads: CASSKWDKDLVSYNEQFF. As DNA, the CDR3 is TGTGCCAGCAGTAAGTGGGACAAGGATCTAGTCTCCTACAATGAGCAGTTCTTC.

This chain links TRBV6-1 with TRBJ2-2; perhaps TRBD2 as D (5 bases). The CDR3 covers 14 residues. Trimming took 0 bases from V and 5 from J, leaving 7 bases between them. Looked up from germline, CDR1 is MNHNS and CDR2 is SASEGT. The CDR3 spells CASSEARGTGELFF. The DNA of the CDR3 is TGTGCCAGCAGTGAAGCTCGGGGAACCGGGGAGCTGTTTTTT.

The rearrangement uses TRBV27 and TRBJ1-6; a possible D gene is TRBD1 (6 bases). Trimming stripped 5 bases from V and 14 bases from J, with 22 bases between. The CDR3 loop spans 15 amino acids. Germline V gene lookup returns CDR1 MNHEY and CDR2 SMNVEV (reference sequence). The CDR3 DNA reads TGTGCCAGCAGTATAAAACAGGGTAGAGGGTCGGCCCTCCACTTT. This gives the protein CASSIKQGRGSALHF.

This clone has only a few counts. The J gene is TRBJ1-1, the V gene TRBV7-2, with D perhaps matching TRBD1 (6 bases). Germline CDR1 and CDR2: SGHTA and FQGNSA. V shed 0 bases and J shed 0 bases, with 8 bases lying between them. The CDR3 loop spans 15 amino acids. The CDR3 is CASSLAGALNTEAFF. In nucleotides, the CDR3 is TGTGCCAGCAGCTTAGCGGGGGCCTTGAACACTGAAGCTTTCTTT.

Written as DNA, the CDR3 is TGTGCCCGTAAGCCTAGCGGGGCCACAGATACGCAGTATTTT. The encoded protein is CARKPSGATDTQYF. This sequence joins TRBV30 and TRBJ2-3; 9 positions agree with TRBD2. V lost 8 bases, J lost 2 bases, and 8 bases stayed unmatched. There are 14 residues in the CDR3. CDR1 is GTSNPN, CDR2 SVGIG, per germline (reference sequence).

J is TRBJ2-7 and V is TRBV6-1; D possibly corresponds to TRBD2 (7 bases). The CDR3 extends over 15 amino acids. In germline, CDR1 is MNHNS, CDR2 SASEGT. V lost 2 bases and J lost 7, with 18 bases in between. The CDR3 bases are TGTGCCAGCAGTGAATGGGGGGGCAGGGGCTTGGAGCAGTACTTC. Translated, it gives CASSEWGGRGLEQYF.

The chain has TRBV5-1 and TRBJ2-7, with 8 bases matching TRBD1. Trimming took 4 bases from V and 2 from J; bases not matched to a gene: 5. Germline V gives CDR1 SGHRS, CDR2 YFSETQ. There are 14 residues in the CDR3. CDR3 sequence reads: CASSPRDRTYEQYF. In nucleotides, the CDR3 is TGCGCCAGCAGCCCGCGGGACAGGACCTACGAGCAGTACTTC.

The chain is built from TRBV7-3 and TRBJ1-2; 9 bases line up with TRBD1. The germline CDR1 and CDR2 sequences are SGHTA and FQGTGA. The ends lost 5 bases at V and 7 bases at J; junction bases unmatched: 8. The CDR3 consists of 14 residues. Written as DNA, the CDR3 is TGTGCCAGCAGCGAAAGCACAGGGGGCGGTGGCTACACCTTC. This encodes CASSESTGGGGYTF.

The chain uses TRBV2 and TRBJ2-7, with 9 positions matching TRBD2. In germline, CDR1 is SNHLY, CDR2 FYNNEI. V shed 3 bases and J 2 bases; nucleotides not matched to a gene: 5. The CDR3 totals 15 residues. In DNA, the CDR3 is TGTGCCAGCAGTGAGGAGCGGGGGGCCACCTACGAGCAGTACTTC. This sequence encodes CASSEERGATYEQYF.